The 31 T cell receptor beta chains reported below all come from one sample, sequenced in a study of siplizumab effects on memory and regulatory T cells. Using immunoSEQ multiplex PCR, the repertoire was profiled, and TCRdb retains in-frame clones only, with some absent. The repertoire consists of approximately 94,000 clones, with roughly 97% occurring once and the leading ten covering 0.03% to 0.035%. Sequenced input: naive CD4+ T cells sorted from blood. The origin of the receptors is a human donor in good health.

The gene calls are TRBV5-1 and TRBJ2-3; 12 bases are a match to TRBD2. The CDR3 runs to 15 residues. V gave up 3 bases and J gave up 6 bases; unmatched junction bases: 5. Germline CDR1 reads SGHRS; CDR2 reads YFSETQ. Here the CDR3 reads CASSSTSGGFDTQYF. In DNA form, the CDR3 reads TGCGCCAGCAGCTCGACTAGCGGGGGTTTCGATACGCAGTATTTT.

The CDR3 nucleotides are TGTGCCAGCAGCCAAGGCGGGGGGCGGGGGCAAGAGACCCAGTACTTC. It is translated as CASSQGGGRGQETQYF. The chain links TRBV4-2 to TRBJ2-5; 8 bases are a match to TRBD2. Germline CDR1 LGHNA, CDR2 YNFKEQ. With V trimmed by 1 base and J by 2 bases, 6 bases remained unmatched. The CDR3 has 16 amino acids.

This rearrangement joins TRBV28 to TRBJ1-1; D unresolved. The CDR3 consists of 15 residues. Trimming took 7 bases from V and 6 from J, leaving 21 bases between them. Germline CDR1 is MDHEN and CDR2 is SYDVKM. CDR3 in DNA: TGTGCCAGCACACGAGGGAGGGCTATGATGGCTGAAGCTTTCTTT. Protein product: CASTRGRAMMAEAFF. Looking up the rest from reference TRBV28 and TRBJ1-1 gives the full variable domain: DVKVTQSSRYLVKRTGEKVFLECVQDMDHENMFWYRQDPGLGLRLIYFSYDVKMKEKGDIPEGYSVSREKKERFSLILESASTNQTSMYLCASTRGRAMMAEAFFGQGTRLTVV.

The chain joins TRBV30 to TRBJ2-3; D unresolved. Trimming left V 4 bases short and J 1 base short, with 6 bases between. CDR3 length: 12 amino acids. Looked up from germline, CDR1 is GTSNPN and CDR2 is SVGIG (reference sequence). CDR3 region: CAWNSGTDTQYF. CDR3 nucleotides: TGTGCCTGGAACTCAGGCACAGATACGCAGTATTTT.

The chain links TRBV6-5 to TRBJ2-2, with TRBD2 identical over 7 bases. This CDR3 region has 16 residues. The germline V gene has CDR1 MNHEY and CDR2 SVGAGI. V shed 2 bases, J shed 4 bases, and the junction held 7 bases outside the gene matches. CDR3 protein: CASSYEGLGTTGELFF. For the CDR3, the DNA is TGTGCCAGCAGTTACGAAGGACTAGGGACCACCGGGGAGCTGTTTTTT.

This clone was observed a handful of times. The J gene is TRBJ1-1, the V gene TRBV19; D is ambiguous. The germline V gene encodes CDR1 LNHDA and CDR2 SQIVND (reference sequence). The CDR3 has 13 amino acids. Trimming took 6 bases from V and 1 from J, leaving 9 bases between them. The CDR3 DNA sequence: TGTGCCAGTAGACCCACAGCGAACACTGAAGCTTTCTTT. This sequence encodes CASRPTANTEAFF.

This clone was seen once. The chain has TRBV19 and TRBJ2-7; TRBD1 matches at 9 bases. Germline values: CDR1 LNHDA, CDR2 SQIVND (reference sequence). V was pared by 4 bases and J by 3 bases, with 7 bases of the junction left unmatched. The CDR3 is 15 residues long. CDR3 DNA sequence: TGTGCCAGTAGTACCCAGACAGGGGGTGACTACGAGCAGTACTTC. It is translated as CASSTQTGGDYEQYF.

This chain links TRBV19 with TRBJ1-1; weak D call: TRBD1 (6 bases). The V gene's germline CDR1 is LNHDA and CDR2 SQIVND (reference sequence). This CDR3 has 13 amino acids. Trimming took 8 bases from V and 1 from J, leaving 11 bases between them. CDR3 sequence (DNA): TGTGCCAGTTCGGACAGCTGGAACACTGAAGCTTTCTTT. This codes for CASSDSWNTEAFF.

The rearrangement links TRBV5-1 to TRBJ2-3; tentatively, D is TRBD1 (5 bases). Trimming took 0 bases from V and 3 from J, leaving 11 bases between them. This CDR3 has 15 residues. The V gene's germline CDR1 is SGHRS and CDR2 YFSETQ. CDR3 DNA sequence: TGCGCCAGCAGCTTGGGGACATGGGGTACAGATACGCAGTATTTT. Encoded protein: CASSLGTWGTDTQYF.

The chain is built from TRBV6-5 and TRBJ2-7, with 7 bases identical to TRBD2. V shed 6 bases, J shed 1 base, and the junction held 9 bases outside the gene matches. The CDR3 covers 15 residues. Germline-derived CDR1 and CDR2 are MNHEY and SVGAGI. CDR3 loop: CASSSGLAASYEQYF. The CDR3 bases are TGTGCCAGCAGCTCCGGCCTAGCGGCATCCTACGAGCAGTACTTC.

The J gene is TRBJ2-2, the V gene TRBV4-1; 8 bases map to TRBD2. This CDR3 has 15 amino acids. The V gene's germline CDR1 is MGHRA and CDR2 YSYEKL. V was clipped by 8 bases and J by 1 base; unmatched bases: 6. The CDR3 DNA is TGCGCCAGCGGAGTTGCGGGGGGGAACACCGGGGAGCTGTTTTTT. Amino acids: CASGVAGGNTGELFF.

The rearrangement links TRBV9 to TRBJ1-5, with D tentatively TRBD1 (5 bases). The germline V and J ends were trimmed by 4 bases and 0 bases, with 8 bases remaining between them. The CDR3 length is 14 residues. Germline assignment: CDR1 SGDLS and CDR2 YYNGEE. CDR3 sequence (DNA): TGTGCCAGCAGCCCGGGGGGTAGCAATCAGCCCCAGCATTTT. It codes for CASSPGGSNQPQHF.

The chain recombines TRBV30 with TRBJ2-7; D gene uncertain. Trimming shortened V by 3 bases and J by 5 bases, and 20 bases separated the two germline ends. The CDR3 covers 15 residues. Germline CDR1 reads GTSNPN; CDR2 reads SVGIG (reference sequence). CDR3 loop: CAWRVYQASRHEQYF. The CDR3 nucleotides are TGTGCCTGGAGGGTATATCAGGCATCGAGACACGAGCAGTACTTC.

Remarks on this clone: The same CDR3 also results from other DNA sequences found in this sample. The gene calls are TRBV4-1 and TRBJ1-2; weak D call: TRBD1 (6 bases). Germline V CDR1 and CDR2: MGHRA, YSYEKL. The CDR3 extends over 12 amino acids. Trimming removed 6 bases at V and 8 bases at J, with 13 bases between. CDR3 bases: TGCGCCAGCAGTCAATCAGGGGACGGCTACACCTTC. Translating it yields CASSQSGDGYTF.

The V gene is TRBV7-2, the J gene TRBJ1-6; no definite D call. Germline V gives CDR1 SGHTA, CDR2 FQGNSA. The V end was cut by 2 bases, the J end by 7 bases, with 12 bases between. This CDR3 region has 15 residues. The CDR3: CASSLNRASNSPLHF. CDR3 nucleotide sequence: TGTGCCAGCAGCTTAAACCGGGCCTCAAATTCACCCCTCCACTTT.

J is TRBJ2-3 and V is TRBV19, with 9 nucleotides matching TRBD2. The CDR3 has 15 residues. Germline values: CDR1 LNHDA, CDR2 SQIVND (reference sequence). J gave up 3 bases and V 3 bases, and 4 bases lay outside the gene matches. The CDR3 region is CASSIQAGGTDTQYF. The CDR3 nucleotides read TGTGCCAGTAGTATCCAAGCGGGGGGTACAGATACGCAGTATTTT.

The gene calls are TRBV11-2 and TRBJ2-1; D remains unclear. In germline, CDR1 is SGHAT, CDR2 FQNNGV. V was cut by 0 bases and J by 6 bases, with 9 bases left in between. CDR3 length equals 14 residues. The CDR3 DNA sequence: TGTGCCAGCAGCTTAGAACACATCGGCAATGAGCAGTTCTTC. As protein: CASSLEHIGNEQFF.

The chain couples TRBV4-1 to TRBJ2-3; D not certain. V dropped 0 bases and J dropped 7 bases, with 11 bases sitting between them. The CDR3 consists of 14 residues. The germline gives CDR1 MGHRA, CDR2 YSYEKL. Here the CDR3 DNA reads TGCGCCAGCAGCCAAGACTACACCCTAAATACGCAGTATTTT. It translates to CASSQDYTLNTQYF.

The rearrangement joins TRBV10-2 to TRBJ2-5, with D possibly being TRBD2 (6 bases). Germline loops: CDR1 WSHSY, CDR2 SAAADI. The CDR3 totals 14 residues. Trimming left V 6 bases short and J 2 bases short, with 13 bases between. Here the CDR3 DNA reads TGCGCCAGCAGGAAACTTAGCGGTCAAGAGACCCAGTACTTC. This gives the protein CASRKLSGQETQYF.

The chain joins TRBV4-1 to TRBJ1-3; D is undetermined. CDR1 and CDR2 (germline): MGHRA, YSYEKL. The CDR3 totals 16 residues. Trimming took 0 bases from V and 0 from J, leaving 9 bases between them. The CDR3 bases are TGCGCCAGCAGCCAAGATTACAGTCGCTCTGGAAACACCATATATTTT. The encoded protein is CASSQDYSRSGNTIYF.

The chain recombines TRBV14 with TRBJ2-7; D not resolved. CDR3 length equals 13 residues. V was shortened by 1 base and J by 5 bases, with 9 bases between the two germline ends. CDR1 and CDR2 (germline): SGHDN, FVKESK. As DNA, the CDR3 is TGTGCCAGCAGCCAAGTAAAAAGGGACGAGCAGTACTTC. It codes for CASSQVKRDEQYF.

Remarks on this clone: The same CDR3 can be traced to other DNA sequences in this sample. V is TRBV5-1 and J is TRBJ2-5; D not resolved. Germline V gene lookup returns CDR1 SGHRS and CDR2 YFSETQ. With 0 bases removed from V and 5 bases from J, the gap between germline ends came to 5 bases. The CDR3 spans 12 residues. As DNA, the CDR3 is TGCGCCAGCAGCTTGGAAGGGGAGACCCAGTACTTC. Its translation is CASSLEGETQYF.

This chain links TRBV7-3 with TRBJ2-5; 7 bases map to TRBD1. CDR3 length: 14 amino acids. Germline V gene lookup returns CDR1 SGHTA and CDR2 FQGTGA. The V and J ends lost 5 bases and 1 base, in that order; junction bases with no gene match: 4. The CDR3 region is CASSLGQPQETQYF. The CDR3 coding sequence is TGTGCCAGCAGCCTGGGACAGCCCCAAGAGACCCAGTACTTC.

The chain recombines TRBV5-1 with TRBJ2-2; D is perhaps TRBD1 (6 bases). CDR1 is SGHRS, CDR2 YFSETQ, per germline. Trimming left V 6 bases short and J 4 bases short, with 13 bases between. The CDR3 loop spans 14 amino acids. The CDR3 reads CASNRDTSTGELFF. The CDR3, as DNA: TGCGCCAGCAACCGGGACACAAGCACCGGGGAGCTGTTTTTT.

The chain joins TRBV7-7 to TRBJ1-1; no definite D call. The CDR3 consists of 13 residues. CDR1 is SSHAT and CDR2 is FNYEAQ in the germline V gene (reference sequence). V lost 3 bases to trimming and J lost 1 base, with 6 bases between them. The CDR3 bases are TGTGCCAGCAGCTTGAATTCGAACACTGAAGCTTTCTTT. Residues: CASSLNSNTEAFF.

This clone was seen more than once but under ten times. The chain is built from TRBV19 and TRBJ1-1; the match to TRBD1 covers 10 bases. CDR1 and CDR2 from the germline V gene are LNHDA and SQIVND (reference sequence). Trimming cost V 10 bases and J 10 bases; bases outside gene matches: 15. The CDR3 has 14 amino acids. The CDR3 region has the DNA TGTGCCACCCCCAGGGACAGGGGCCATGGAGGAGCTTTCTTT. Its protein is CATPRDRGHGGAFF.

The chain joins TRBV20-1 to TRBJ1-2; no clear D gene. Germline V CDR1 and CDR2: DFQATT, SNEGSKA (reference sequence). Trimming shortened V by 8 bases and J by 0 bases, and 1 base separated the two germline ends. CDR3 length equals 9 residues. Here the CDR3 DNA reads TGCAGTCCTAACTATGGCTACACCTTC. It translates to CSPNYGYTF.

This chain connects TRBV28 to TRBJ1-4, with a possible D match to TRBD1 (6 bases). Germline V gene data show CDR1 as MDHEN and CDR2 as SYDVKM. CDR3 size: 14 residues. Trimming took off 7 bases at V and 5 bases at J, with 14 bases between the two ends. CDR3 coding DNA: TGTGCCAGCACCTCGGGGGGCCCGAATGAAAAACTGTTTTTT. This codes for CASTSGGPNEKLFF.

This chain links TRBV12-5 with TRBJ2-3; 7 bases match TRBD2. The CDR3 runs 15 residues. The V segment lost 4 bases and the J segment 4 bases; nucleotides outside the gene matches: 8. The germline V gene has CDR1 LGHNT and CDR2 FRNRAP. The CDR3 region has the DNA TGTGCTAGTGGTTACCTAGCGGCTGGGTCAGATACGCAGTATTTT. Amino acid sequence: CASGYLAAGSDTQYF.

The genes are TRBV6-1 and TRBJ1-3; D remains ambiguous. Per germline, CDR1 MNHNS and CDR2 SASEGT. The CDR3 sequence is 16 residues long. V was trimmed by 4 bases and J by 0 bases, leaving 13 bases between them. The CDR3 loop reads CASSGFPFDSGNTIYF. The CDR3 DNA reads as TGTGCCAGCAGTGGCTTCCCTTTTGACTCTGGAAACACCATATATTTT.

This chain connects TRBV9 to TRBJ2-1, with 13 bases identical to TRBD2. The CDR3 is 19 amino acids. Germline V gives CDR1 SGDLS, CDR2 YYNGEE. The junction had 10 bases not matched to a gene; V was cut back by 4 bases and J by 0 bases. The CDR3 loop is CASSLRLAGGASSYNEQFF. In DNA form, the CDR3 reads TGTGCCAGCAGCCTTCGACTAGCGGGGGGTGCCAGCTCCTACAATGAGCAGTTCTTC.